One sample yielded the 31 T cell receptor beta chains listed below, sequenced in a study of regulatory T cells in long-lasting Graves disease (dated by TCRdb to 2020 to 2022). Sample time point, as interpreted from the label and publication: persistent/refractory GD, antithyroid drugs over 5 years with positive TRAb. For both TCR sequencing and RNA sequencing, RNA was extracted from PBMCs using TRIzol. The library relied on multiplex PCR. The reads were generated on an Illumina HiSeq 4000. To build TCR beta libraries, CDR3 regions were amplified by Arm-PCR using iRepertoire HTBI primers. The raw public reads went through TCRdb reprocessing: fastp at Q25, MiXCR clone calling, in-frame beta chains kept. For every CDR3 protein sequence, its rows merge into one entry that carries the most common genes and DNA. The sample has hundreds of thousands of distinct CDR3 sequences on record, 20% to 25% of them singletons. The ten top clones hold 13% to 15% of the sample.

The material sequenced was peripheral blood mononuclear cells (PBMCs), taken when the disease was refractory, from a patient treated with antithyroid drugs. All receptors derive from a female donor with Graves disease.

V usage is TRBV28 and J usage is TRBJ2-7; 13 bases align to TRBD2. The CDR3 totals 15 residues. Germline V gene data show CDR1 as MDHEN and CDR2 as SYDVKM. The V and J ends lost 7 bases and 4 bases, in that order; junction bases with no gene match: 7. CDR3 residues: CASTPPGLAGYEQYF. CDR3 sequence (DNA): TGTGCCAGCACCCCGCCGGGACTAGCGGGATACGAGCAGTACTTC. The variable domain in full, completed from reference TRBV28 and TRBJ2-7, reads DVKVTQSSRYLVKRTGEKVFLECVQDMDHENMFWYRQDPGLGLRLIYFSYDVKMKEKGDIPEGYSVSREKKERFSLILESASTNQTSMYLCASTPPGLAGYEQYFGPGTRLTVT.

This sequence joins TRBV9 and TRBJ2-2; tentative D call: TRBD2 (5 bases). Germline loops: CDR1 SGDLS, CDR2 YYNGEE. Trimming shortened V by 4 bases and J by 3 bases, and 16 bases separated the two germline ends. There are 16 residues in the CDR3. Written as DNA, the CDR3 is TGTGCCAGCAGCCGTCAGAGCGGAAGCGACACCGGGGAGCTGTTTTTT. This encodes CASSRQSGSDTGELFF. The variable domain in full, with the rest retrieved from reference TRBV9 and TRBJ2-2, is DSGVTQTPKHLITATGQRVTLRCSPRSGDLSVYWYQQSLDQGLQFLIQYYNGEERAKGNILERFSAQQFPDLHSELNLSSLELGDSALYFCASSRQSGSDTGELFFGEGSRLTVL.

This clonotype has a count of ten or more. The genes are TRBV11-2 and TRBJ2-1; D gene unclear. Germline loops: CDR1 SGHAT, CDR2 FQNNGV. This CDR3 has 11 residues. The V and J ends lost 5 bases and 3 bases respectively, with 2 bases between them. DNA for the CDR3: TGTGCCAGCAGCAACTACAATGAGCAGTTCTTC. Translation: CASSNYNEQFF.

This clonotype showed up many times. This chain links TRBV3-1 with TRBJ2-2, with D possibly TRBD1 on 6 matching bases. The CDR3 sequence is 13 residues long. Trimming left V 4 bases short and J 5 bases short, with 8 bases between. CDR1 and CDR2 (germline): LGHDT, YNNKEL (reference sequence). This chain's CDR3 is CASSPGVTGELFF. The CDR3 nucleotides are TGTGCCAGCAGCCCAGGGGTAACCGGGGAGCTGTTTTTT.

This clonotype was recorded many times. V is TRBV6-1 and J is TRBJ2-5, with 7 bases lining up with TRBD1. This CDR3 has 16 amino acids. The germline gives CDR1 MNHNS, CDR2 SASEGT. With 0 bases clipped from V and 7 bases from J, the junction kept 11 bases outside the gene matches. CDR3 sequence (DNA): TGTGCCAGCAGTGAAGCCCAGGACAGGCTAACGGGGACCCAGTACTTC. Encoded protein: CASSEAQDRLTGTQYF.

This clonotype was counted ten times or more. The chain carries TRBV7-9 and TRBJ2-7; 7 nucleotides match TRBD2. Germline CDR1 SEHNR, CDR2 FQNEAQ (reference sequence). The CDR3 contains 16 residues. V shed 1 base, J shed 0 bases, and the junction held 6 bases outside the gene matches. In nucleotides, the CDR3 is TGTGCCAGCAGCTTAGATAATGGCGGGAGCTCCTACGAGCAGTACTTC. It encodes CASSLDNGGSSYEQYF.

This clonotype was found a few times. The CDR3 sequence is CASSAEGGIGNQPQHF. The DNA for the CDR3 is TGTGCCAGCAGCGCAGAGGGAGGGATAGGCAATCAGCCCCAGCATTTT. The chain couples TRBV3-1 to TRBJ1-5; D call uncertain. V was pared by 5 bases and J by 2 bases, with 16 bases between. The CDR3 is made up of 16 amino acids. The V gene's germline CDR1 is LGHDT and CDR2 YNNKEL (reference sequence). Complete variable domain (other parts from reference TRBV3-1 and TRBJ1-5): DTAVSQTPKYLVTQMGNDKSIKCEQNLGHDTMYWYKQDSKKFLKIMFSYNNKELIINETVPNRFSPKSPDKAHLNLHINSLELGDSAVYFCASSAEGGIGNQPQHFGDGTRLSIL.

At least ten counts were recorded for this clonotype. The germline gene is not matched at one end of the junction; a read error may be the cause. V gene TRBV3-1 combines with J gene TRBJ1-2; D uncertain. The germline V gene has CDR1 LGHDT and CDR2 YNNKEL (reference sequence). This CDR3 is built from 12 residues. The CDR3 DNA reads TGTGCCAGCAGCTTGCGGGAAGCCTTACCTTCCTTC. Translated, it gives CASSLREALPSF.

The rearrangement joins TRBV20-1 to TRBJ1-1; D perhaps matches TRBD1 (6 bases). Looked up from germline, CDR1 is DFQATT and CDR2 is SNEGSKA (reference sequence). This CDR3 comprises 14 residues. Deletions cut 3 bases from V and 2 bases from J, with 13 bases between. The CDR3 region is CSARKTGLNTEAFF. CDR3 DNA: TGCAGTGCTAGGAAGACAGGTCTTAACACTGAAGCTTTCTTT.

The chain couples TRBV12-5 to TRBJ2-5, with 8 bases matching TRBD1. The CDR3 extends over 13 amino acids. With V trimmed by 9 bases and J by 5 bases, 8 bases remained unmatched. CDR1 is LGHNT, CDR2 FRNRAP, per germline. CDR3 DNA: TGTGCTAGCGGCGAGACAGGGGAGGAGACCCAGTACTTC. Its translation is CASGETGEETQYF.

This clonotype was counted many times. V and J are TRBV11-1 and TRBJ2-5; 9 positions match TRBD1. Germline-derived CDR1 and CDR2 are SGHAT and FQDESV (reference sequence). The trim removed 5 bases at V and 4 bases at J, leaving 2 bases unmatched. The CDR3 totals 13 residues. The CDR3 protein is CASSLQGAETQYF. The CDR3, as DNA: TGTGCCAGCAGCCTACAGGGGGCAGAGACCCAGTACTTC.

This clonotype was recorded at least ten times. The chain links TRBV28 to TRBJ1-5; D is unclear. The V and J ends lost 5 bases and 2 bases respectively, with 19 bases between them. Germline values: CDR1 MDHEN, CDR2 SYDVKM. The length of the CDR3 is 17 residues. CDR3 in DNA: TGTGCCAGCAGTCGCAGCACACCGCAGGCTCGCAATCAGCCCCAGCATTTT. This encodes CASSRSTPQARNQPQHF.

This clonotype occurred many times. The chain combines TRBV3-1 with TRBJ2-5; 10 bases agree with TRBD2. CDR1 is LGHDT, CDR2 YNNKEL, per germline (reference sequence). With 3 bases clipped from V and 4 bases from J, the junction kept 5 bases outside the gene matches. The CDR3 runs 15 residues. The CDR3 coding sequence is TGTGCCAGCAGCCAGTTAAGCGGGAGGGGAGAGACCCAGTACTTC. It is translated as CASSQLSGRGETQYF.

In its sample, this clonotype was seen many times. The rearrangement joins TRBV28 to TRBJ1-1; D may be TRBD1 (5 bases). Germline V gives CDR1 MDHEN, CDR2 SYDVKM. This CDR3 is built from 15 residues. V lost 7 bases and J lost 5, with 20 bases in between. The CDR3 nucleotides read TGTGCCAGCATCACGACGCCGTCAGGGTGGACTGAAGCTTTCTTT. This gives the protein CASITTPSGWTEAFF.

The chain couples TRBV20-1 to TRBJ2-7; unclear D gene. This CDR3 has 13 residues. Germline V gene data show CDR1 as DFQATT and CDR2 as SNEGSKA (reference sequence). With 3 bases removed from V and 2 bases from J, the gap between germline ends came to 11 bases. Here the CDR3 DNA reads TGCAGTGCTAGGAAGCGTGCCCCCTACGAGCAGTACTTC. This sequence encodes CSARKRAPYEQYF.

This clonotype was seen ten or more times. The CDR3 loop is CASSSPPRDGYTF. The CDR3 DNA follows: TGTGCCAGCAGTTCCCCCCCCCGGGATGGCTACACCTTC. The chain recombines TRBV28 with TRBJ1-2; D is unresolved. V was trimmed by 4 bases and J by 6 bases, leaving 12 bases between them. CDR1 and CDR2 (germline): MDHEN, SYDVKM. CDR3 length: 13 residues.

This clonotype was found many times. V usage is TRBV29-1 and J usage is TRBJ2-7, with 8 nucleotides matching TRBD1. Germline V gene sequence: CDR1 SQVTM, CDR2 ANQGSEA. J was trimmed by 5 bases and V by 4 bases; bases with no gene match: 4. The CDR3 has 12 residues. This chain's CDR3 is CSVGQGADEQYF. Written as DNA, the CDR3 is TGCAGCGTTGGCCAGGGGGCCGACGAGCAGTACTTC.

The sample holds many counts of this clonotype. The V gene is TRBV27, the J gene TRBJ2-7, with TRBD2 matching 8 bases. The J segment lost 0 bases and the V segment lost 0 bases, leaving 4 bases of the junction unmatched. Germline V gives CDR1 MNHEY, CDR2 SMNVEV (reference sequence). The CDR3 runs 16 residues. CDR3 residues: CASSLSLAGPSYEQYF. The CDR3 region has the DNA TGTGCCAGCAGTTTATCCCTAGCGGGCCCCTCCTACGAGCAGTACTTC.

The V call is TRBV20-1, the J call TRBJ1-1, with D unclear. The CDR3 has 13 amino acids. Trimming cost V 2 bases and J 7 bases, with 14 bases left between them. Germline values: CDR1 DFQATT, CDR2 SNEGSKA (reference sequence). CDR3 sequence: CSARRETKDEAFF. For the CDR3, the DNA is TGCAGTGCTAGACGTGAGACGAAGGATGAAGCTTTCTTT.

This clonotype has more than one count but fewer than ten. The chain's CDR3 is CAWSRQISTEAFF. The CDR3 coding sequence is TGTGCCTGGAGTCGGCAGATAAGCACTGAAGCTTTCTTT. V and J are TRBV30 and TRBJ1-1; D ambiguous. Germline assignment: CDR1 GTSNPN and CDR2 SVGIG (reference sequence). V lost 2 bases and J lost 4, with 11 bases in between. This CDR3 is built from 13 residues.

This sequence joins TRBV19 and TRBJ2-7; D possibly corresponds to TRBD2 (5 bases). The V gene lost 10 bases and the J gene lost 6 bases, with 19 bases spanning the gap. Germline V lookup: CDR1 LNHDA, CDR2 SQIVND (reference sequence). The CDR3 sequence is 13 residues long. The CDR3 DNA reads as TGTGCCACTAGCCCAGAAGAAGCCCTCGAGCAGTACTTC. Protein sequence: CATSPEEALEQYF.

This clonotype was counted between two and nine times. The chain is built from TRBV15 and TRBJ1-4; D is undetermined. Germline CDR1 is LNHNV and CDR2 is YYDKDF (reference sequence). V dropped 3 bases and J dropped 4 bases, with 9 bases sitting between them. The CDR3 spans 14 residues. Written as DNA, the CDR3 is TGTGCCACCAGCAGGCGGGCCCGTAATGAAAAACTGTTTTTT. Protein product: CATSRRARNEKLFF.

This rearrangement joins TRBV3-1 to TRBJ2-2; 8 nucleotides align to TRBD2. This CDR3 spans 15 amino acids. In germline, CDR1 is LGHDT, CDR2 YNNKEL (reference sequence). J was trimmed by 6 bases and V by 2 bases; bases with no gene match: 5. The CDR3 region is CASSQLIGGAGELFF. DNA of the CDR3: TGTGCCAGCAGCCAATTGATCGGGGGGGCCGGGGAGCTGTTTTTT.

The chain employs TRBV29-1 and TRBJ1-1; D perhaps matches TRBD1 (5 bases). The ends were cut back, 4 bases at V and 2 bases at J, with 17 bases in the middle. In germline, CDR1 is SQVTM, CDR2 ANQGSEA. The CDR3 contains 15 residues. DNA for the CDR3: TGCAGCGTTGGGGGGTGGAGGGGAAGAAACACTGAAGCTTTCTTT. As protein: CSVGGWRGRNTEAFF.

The genes are TRBV5-1 and TRBJ2-5; maybe TRBD1 (6 bases). The germline V gene has CDR1 SGHRS and CDR2 YFSETQ. Trimming took off 4 bases at V and 3 bases at J, with 16 bases between the two ends. This CDR3 has 15 residues. CDR3 in amino acids: CASSGSGHFKETQYF. The DNA for the CDR3 is TGCGCCAGCAGCGGATCGGGACATTTCAAAGAGACCCAGTACTTC.

This clonotype appeared a few times. The gene calls are TRBV29-1 and TRBJ1-2, with 9 bases that match TRBD1. Germline CDR1 SQVTM, CDR2 ANQGSEA. This CDR3 has 14 amino acids. V gave up 7 bases and J gave up 8 bases; unmatched junction bases: 14. The CDR3 sequence: CSAQPGQGVIGYTF. The DNA of the CDR3 is TGCAGCGCCCAACCGGGACAGGGAGTGATCGGCTACACCTTC.

Notes on this clonotype: A read error may be the cause here, since a much bigger clone is one base away. The V call is TRBV28, the J call TRBJ2-7; TRBD2 matches 9 bases. Germline trimming cut 2 bases from V and 3 bases from J; bases unmatched to any gene: 5. This CDR3 has 15 amino acids. Germline V gene sequence: CDR1 MDHEN, CDR2 SYDVKM. Here the CDR3 reads CASSLGGTSIYEQYF. DNA for the CDR3: TGTGCCAGCAGTTTAGGAGGGACTAGCATCTACGAGCAGTACTTC.

The CDR3 DNA sequence: TGTGCCAGCAGCCCCCCCGGGAAAGAGACCCAGTACTTC. Translating gives CASSPPGKETQYF. V and J are TRBV5-5 and TRBJ2-5, with D perhaps matching TRBD2 (5 bases). With 4 bases removed from V and 3 bases from J, the gap between germline ends came to 10 bases. The germline CDR1 and CDR2 sequences are SGHKS and YYEKEE (reference sequence). The CDR3 totals 13 residues.

In regard to this clonotype: This clone may be a read error of a much larger clone one base away. The chain links TRBV9 to TRBJ2-7; D might be TRBD1 (6 bases). The CDR3 consists of 13 residues. Trimming cost V 5 bases and J 5 bases, with 14 bases left between them. Looked up from germline, CDR1 is SGDLS and CDR2 is YYNGEE. CDR3 DNA: TGTGCCAGCAGTCTGAACAGGGTAGACGAGCAGTACTTC. This gives the protein CASSLNRVDEQYF. Full variable domain (outside the CDR3, taken from reference TRBV9 and TRBJ2-7): DSGVTQTPKHLITATGQRVTLRCSPRSGDLSVYWYQQSLDQGLQFLIQYYNGEERAKGNILERFSAQQFPDLHSELNLSSLELGDSALYFCASSLNRVDEQYFGPGTRLTVT.

Remarks on this clonotype: Only one base separates this from a far larger clonotype, so it likely reflects a read error. The rearrangement uses TRBV3-1 and TRBJ2-7, with TRBD1 matching over 7 bases. Unmatched junction bases numbered 3, after V lost 5 bases and J lost 5 bases. Germline values: CDR1 LGHDT, CDR2 YNNKEL (reference sequence). The CDR3 totals 12 residues. The CDR3 here is CASSYRGHEQYF. The CDR3 nucleotides read TGTGCCAGCAGCTACAGGGGCCACGAGCAGTACTTC.

The chain uses TRBV4-2 and TRBJ2-7, with TRBD1 identical over 7 bases. CDR3 length: 15 residues. Germline lookup yields CDR1 LGHNA and CDR2 YNFKEQ. The trim removed 0 bases at V and 0 bases at J, leaving 2 bases unmatched. CDR3 DNA sequence: TGTGCCAGCAGCCAAGAGACAGGGCTCTCCTACGAGCAGTACTTC. It specifies CASSQETGLSYEQYF.